This TCR beta chain was profiled in a study of cytomegalovirus exposure and HLA in healthy donors. Trimming shortened V by 1 base and J by 1 base, and 10 bases separated the two germline ends. Germline CDR1 reads MDHEN; CDR2 reads SYDVKM. The CDR3 runs to 15 residues. Study-wide results and caveats: Later analysis identified a missense DCLRE1C variant that was linked to TCR beta V- and J-gene trimming.

It was with 60 Vbeta and 13 Jbeta primers that the PCR ran. TCRdb keeps only in-frame clones here, not all; method: immunoSEQ multiplex PCR. The table lists 130,000 to 150,000 clones, over 8% of them singletons, with less than 2% in the top ten. A note on this clone: Its antigen is as yet unknown.

The specimen was PBMCs. V is TRBV28 and J is TRBJ1-1; no reliable D call. The clonotype was recovered from a male donor in good health and CMV-seronegative. The CDR3 coding sequence is TGTGCCAGCAGTTTATTTTGGCAGAAGAACACTGAAGCTTTCTTT. Translated: CASSLFWQKNTEAFF. Based on the CDR3 plus reference TRBV28 and TRBJ1-1, the full variable domain is DVKVTQSSRYLVKRTGEKVFLECVQDMDHENMFWYRQDPGLGLRLIYFSYDVKMKEKGDIPEGYSVSREKKERFSLILESASTNQTSMYLCASSLFWQKNTEAFFGQGTRLTVV.